Shown below are 28 T cell receptor beta chains from a single sample sequenced in a study of OX40 agonist ivuxolimab in advanced cancers. TCRdb keeps only in-frame clones here, not all; method: immunoSEQ multiplex PCR. The sample lists 52,000 or so clones, roughly 85% occurring once. This sample comprised CD4+ or CD8+ T cells sorted from blood, obtained in a trial of the OX40 agonist ivuxolimab. All receptors derive from an adult with an advanced solid tumor such as melanoma, head and neck, liver or kidney cancer.

This chain links TRBV28 with TRBJ2-2; 10 nucleotides align to TRBD1. Trimming took 5 bases from V and 6 from J; bases not matched to a gene: 9. The CDR3 runs to 16 residues. The germline gives CDR1 MDHEN, CDR2 SYDVKM. CDR3 sequence: CASSRPGQGRAGELFF. CDR3 sequence (DNA): TGTGCCAGCAGTCGACCGGGACAGGGGAGGGCCGGGGAGCTGTTTTTT. The full variable domain, with the rest looked up from reference TRBV28 and TRBJ2-2, is DVKVTQSSRYLVKRTGEKVFLECVQDMDHENMFWYRQDPGLGLRLIYFSYDVKMKEKGDIPEGYSVSREKKERFSLILESASTNQTSMYLCASSRPGQGRAGELFFGEGSRLTVL.

The chain recombines TRBV28 with TRBJ2-7; perhaps TRBD2 as D (5 bases). The CDR3 totals 15 residues. The germline gives CDR1 MDHEN, CDR2 SYDVKM. The V and J ends lost 7 bases and 5 bases respectively, with 21 bases between them. The CDR3: CASTDSERQDNEQYF. For the CDR3, the DNA is TGTGCCAGCACCGATAGCGAGAGGCAGGATAACGAGCAGTACTTC. Full variable domain (outside the CDR3, taken from reference TRBV28 and TRBJ2-7): DVKVTQSSRYLVKRTGEKVFLECVQDMDHENMFWYRQDPGLGLRLIYFSYDVKMKEKGDIPEGYSVSREKKERFSLILESASTNQTSMYLCASTDSERQDNEQYFGPGTRLTVT.

The V gene is TRBV23-1, the J gene TRBJ2-2; the D gene is possibly TRBD2 (5 bases). TRBV23-1 is sorted into the ORF group, with uncertain function. Trimming cost V 1 base and J 4 bases, with 25 bases left between them. This CDR3 spans 20 amino acids. CDR3 amino acids: CASSQFCYGVNFCGTGELFF. CDR3 coding DNA: TGCGCCAGCAGTCAATTCTGCTACGGGGTTAACTTTTGTGGCACCGGGGAGCTGTTTTTT.

J is TRBJ2-7 and V is TRBV7-6; 13 positions agree with TRBD2. CDR1 and CDR2 from the germline V gene are SGHVS and FNYEAQ. V was pared by 4 bases and J by 3 bases, with 9 bases of the junction left unmatched. The CDR3 loop spans 17 amino acids. CDR3 sequence reads: CASSSGLAGDRGYEQYF. Written as DNA, the CDR3 is TGTGCCAGCAGCTCTGGACTAGCGGGGGATAGGGGCTACGAGCAGTACTTC.

The V gene is TRBV7-6, the J gene TRBJ2-6; the D gene is possibly TRBD1 (5 bases). Per germline, CDR1 SGHVS and CDR2 FNYEAQ. Trimming pared 2 bases from V and 2 bases from J, leaving 7 bases between. The CDR3 loop spans 15 amino acids. CDR3 amino acids: CASSLQGAGANVLTF. CDR3 nucleotide sequence: TGTGCCAGCAGCTTACAGGGCGCTGGGGCCAACGTCCTGACTTTC.

The chain joins TRBV18 to TRBJ1-3; 9 nucleotides align to TRBD1. The CDR3 extends over 16 amino acids. CDR1 is KGHSH, CDR2 LQKENI, per germline. The V and J ends lost 3 bases and 4 bases, in that order; junction bases with no gene match: 7. The CDR3 protein is CASSPAQGATGNTIYF. The CDR3 region has the DNA TGTGCCAGCTCACCCGCACAGGGGGCTACCGGAAACACCATATATTTT.

This rearrangement joins TRBV18 to TRBJ2-3, with 13 bases that match TRBD2. Germline CDR1 KGHSH, CDR2 LQKENI. The CDR3 length is 15 residues. The trim removed 3 bases at V and 6 bases at J, leaving 3 bases unmatched. CDR3 protein: CASSPGLAGLDTQYF. CDR3 DNA: TGTGCCAGCTCACCGGGACTAGCGGGGTTGGATACGCAGTATTTT. The complete variable domain, with remaining parts taken from reference TRBV18 and TRBJ2-3, reads NAGVMQNPRHLVRRRGQEARLRCSPMKGHSHVYWYRQLPEEGLKFMVYLQKENIIDESGMPKERFSAEFPKEGPSILRIQQVVRGDSAAYFCASSPGLAGLDTQYFGPGTRLTVL.

This chain links TRBV25-1 with TRBJ1-6; the D is unclear. The CDR3 extends over 15 amino acids. Germline V gives CDR1 MGHDK, CDR2 SYGVNS. Trimming pared 2 bases from V and 5 bases from J, leaving 10 bases between. The DNA of the CDR3 is TGTGCCAGCAGTGAACGGGGTGGAGATAATTCACCCCTCCACTTT. It translates to CASSERGGDNSPLHF. Using reference TRBV25-1 and TRBJ1-6 for the parts outside the CDR3, the full variable domain is EADIYQTPRYLVIGTGKKITLECSQTMGHDKMYWYQQDPGMELHLIHYSYGVNSTEKGDLSSESTVSRIRTEHFPLTLESARPSHTSQYLCASSERGGDNSPLHFGNGTRLTVT.

V usage is TRBV30 and J usage is TRBJ2-5; TRBD1 is a possible D gene (6 bases). V shed 0 bases and J shed 3 bases, with 11 bases lying between them. The V gene's germline CDR1 is GTSNPN and CDR2 SVGIG (reference sequence). The CDR3 extends over 14 amino acids. As DNA, the CDR3 is TGTGCCTGGAGTGTACGACAGGATAAAGAGACCCAGTACTTC. As protein: CAWSVRQDKETQYF.

This clone has a handful of counts. V is TRBV9 and J is TRBJ1-6; 8 bases match TRBD1. This CDR3 is 15 amino acids long. Germline-derived CDR1 and CDR2 are SGDLS and YYNGEE. Trimming removed 3 bases from V and 10 bases from J; junction bases left unmatched: 9. CDR3 nucleotide sequence: TGTGCCAGCAGCGAGGGGGGACAGGTAACCTCACCCCTCCACTTT. Residues: CASSEGGQVTSPLHF.

The chain couples TRBV5-1 to TRBJ1-2, with D unclear. The CDR3 has 13 amino acids. Trimming left V 0 bases short and J 3 bases short, with 6 bases between. Germline V gene sequence: CDR1 SGHRS, CDR2 YFSETQ. DNA for the CDR3: TGCGCCAGCAGCTTGGAACAGCACTATGGCTACACCTTC. The encoded protein is CASSLEQHYGYTF.

The chain links TRBV7-9 to TRBJ2-7; possibly TRBD1 for D (6 bases). The length of the CDR3 is 12 residues. Trimming removed 2 bases at V and 5 bases at J, with 7 bases between. From germline, CDR1 is SEHNR and CDR2 FQNEAQ (reference sequence). CDR3 protein: CASSLSGDEQYF. CDR3 coding DNA: TGTGCCAGCAGCTTATCAGGGGACGAGCAGTACTTC.

CDR3 bases: TGTGCCAGCAGCGTAGACAGGGGCACTGAAGCTTTCTTT. Protein: CASSVDRGTEAFF. The chain uses TRBV5-4 and TRBJ1-1, with 8 bases identical to TRBD1. Unmatched junction bases numbered 3, after V lost 4 bases and J lost 4 bases. This CDR3 is 13 amino acids long. The germline gives CDR1 SGHNT, CDR2 YYREEE (reference sequence).

The chain recombines TRBV11-2 with TRBJ1-1; no clear D. V was shortened by 5 bases and J by 4 bases, with 17 bases between the two germline ends. CDR1 and CDR2 (germline): SGHAT, FQNNGV. CDR3 length: 15 amino acids. The CDR3 DNA is TGTGCCAGCAGCCTCGAGGGTTACTTATCCACTGAAGCTTTCTTT. Protein product: CASSLEGYLSTEAFF.

This clone has a handful of counts. V usage is TRBV11-2 and J usage is TRBJ2-7; tentative D call: TRBD1 (6 bases). Germline V CDR1 and CDR2: SGHAT, FQNNGV. This CDR3 region has 13 residues. V lost 3 bases, J lost 2 bases, and 8 bases lay in between. Here the CDR3 reads CASSFGTPYEQYF. DNA of the CDR3: TGTGCCAGCAGCTTTGGGACACCCTACGAGCAGTACTTC.

The rearrangement joins TRBV11-2 to TRBJ1-5, with D tentatively TRBD1 (5 bases). The germline V and J ends were trimmed by 3 bases and 7 bases, with 10 bases remaining between them. In germline, CDR1 is SGHAT, CDR2 FQNNGV. CDR3 length: 13 amino acids. This CDR3 reads CASSFQGSQPQHF. The CDR3 DNA is TGTGCCAGCAGCTTCCAGGGTAGCCAGCCCCAGCATTTT.

The gene calls are TRBV19 and TRBJ2-5, with a tentative D call TRBD1 (5 bases). The V gene's germline CDR1 is LNHDA and CDR2 SQIVND (reference sequence). The germline V and J ends were trimmed by 5 bases and 5 bases, with 24 bases remaining between them. CDR3 size: 17 residues. The CDR3 nucleotides read TGTGCCAGTAGTCGTTCTCACGCCAGCCTTGGGGCGGAGACCCAGTACTTC. It codes for CASSRSHASLGAETQYF.

This chain links TRBV28 with TRBJ1-1; a weak D match, TRBD1 (6 bases). V shed 7 bases and J shed 2 bases, with 14 bases lying between them. CDR3 length: 14 amino acids. Germline V gene sequence: CDR1 MDHEN, CDR2 SYDVKM. The CDR3: CASTSGQLNTEAFF. The CDR3 DNA reads TGTGCCAGCACTTCCGGACAGCTAAACACTGAAGCTTTCTTT.

CDR3 nucleotide sequence: TGTGCCAGCAACCTACAGGGTGCAGATACGCAGTATTTT. Translating it yields CASNLQGADTQYF. The V and J genes are TRBV5-4 and TRBJ2-3, with D possibly being TRBD1 (6 bases). The CDR3 spans 13 residues. Trimming took off 6 bases at V and 4 bases at J, with 12 bases between the two ends. Germline V gene data show CDR1 as SGHNT and CDR2 as YYREEE (reference sequence).

The chain joins TRBV6-5 to TRBJ1-4, with a possible D match to TRBD1 (5 bases). The CDR3 loop spans 15 amino acids. CDR1 MNHEY and CDR2 SVGAGI come from the germline V gene. V lost 6 bases, J lost 2 bases, and 13 bases lay in between. CDR3 region: CASSPSWGTNEKLFF. The CDR3 coding sequence is TGTGCCAGCAGCCCGTCCTGGGGGACTAATGAAAAACTGTTTTTT.

The rearrangement uses TRBV9 and TRBJ1-5, with no clear D. Germline V gene lookup returns CDR1 SGDLS and CDR2 YYNGEE. The CDR3 is made up of 14 amino acids. V gave up 0 bases and J gave up 1 base, with 5 bases separating them. Written as DNA, the CDR3 is TGTGCCAGCAGCGTAGGGCAAAGCAATCAGCCCCAGCATTTT. Its protein is CASSVGQSNQPQHF.

DNA for the CDR3: TGTGCCAGTAGTATGACAGGGAGAGAGACCCAGTACTTC. Encoded protein: CASSMTGRETQYF. V is TRBV19 and J is TRBJ2-5; TRBD1 matches 7 bases. Germline V gene sequence: CDR1 LNHDA, CDR2 SQIVND (reference sequence). The CDR3 covers 13 residues. Trimming at V came to 3 bases and at J to 4 bases, leaving 2 bases not matched to a gene.

The chain carries TRBV7-9 and TRBJ1-6; no firm D call. CDR1 and CDR2 from the germline V gene are SEHNR and FQNEAQ (reference sequence). V was clipped by 2 bases and J by 6 bases, with 8 bases between them. The CDR3 consists of 14 residues. CDR3 loop: CASSLQQFNSPLHF. As DNA, the CDR3 is TGTGCCAGCAGCTTACAACAGTTTAATTCACCCCTCCACTTT.

As to this clone: At one end, the junction sequence differs from germline, possibly due to a read error. The V and J genes are TRBV7-7 and TRBJ2-7; D might be TRBD1 or TRBD2, each matching 5 bases. Germline values: CDR1 SSHAT, CDR2 FNYEAQ (reference sequence). This CDR3 is built from 15 residues. CDR3 nucleotides: TGTGCTAGCAGCCTGGGACGGGGAATGACCTACGAGCAGTACTTC. Protein: CASSLGRGMTYEQYF.

The chain combines TRBV29-1 with TRBJ1-2; TRBD1 matches at 10 bases. J lost 7 bases, V lost 6 bases, and 17 bases had no gene match. Germline values: CDR1 SQVTM, CDR2 ANQGSEA. The CDR3 has 16 residues. CDR3 loop: CSVGTGTGDPQGGYTF. In DNA form, the CDR3 reads TGCAGCGTGGGAACCGGGACAGGGGACCCGCAGGGTGGCTACACCTTC.

The CDR3 spells CAWSVLREQYF. In DNA form, the CDR3 reads TGTGCCTGGAGTGTACTCAGAGAGCAGTACTTC. V gene TRBV30 combines with J gene TRBJ2-7; D not certain. V lost 0 bases to trimming and J lost 7 bases, with 7 bases between them. This CDR3 is 11 amino acids long. CDR1 is GTSNPN and CDR2 is SVGIG in the germline V gene (reference sequence).

The chain employs TRBV11-2 and TRBJ1-2, with 7 nucleotides matching TRBD1. J was trimmed by 2 bases and V by 3 bases; bases with no gene match: 9. The CDR3 is made up of 16 amino acids. Per germline, CDR1 SGHAT and CDR2 FQNNGV. CDR3 residues: CASSFRGDWENYGYTF. CDR3 in DNA: TGTGCCAGCAGCTTCAGGGGGGATTGGGAAAACTATGGCTACACCTTC.

The chain carries TRBV11-3 and TRBJ2-7; D unresolved. CDR1 and CDR2 from the germline V gene are SGHNT and YENEEA. Trimming pared 1 base from V and 3 bases from J, leaving 13 bases between. This CDR3 has 15 amino acids. The CDR3 region has the DNA TGTGCCAGCAGCTTAGTACCTCTCCTCTTCTACGAGCAGTACTTC. It codes for CASSLVPLLFYEQYF.